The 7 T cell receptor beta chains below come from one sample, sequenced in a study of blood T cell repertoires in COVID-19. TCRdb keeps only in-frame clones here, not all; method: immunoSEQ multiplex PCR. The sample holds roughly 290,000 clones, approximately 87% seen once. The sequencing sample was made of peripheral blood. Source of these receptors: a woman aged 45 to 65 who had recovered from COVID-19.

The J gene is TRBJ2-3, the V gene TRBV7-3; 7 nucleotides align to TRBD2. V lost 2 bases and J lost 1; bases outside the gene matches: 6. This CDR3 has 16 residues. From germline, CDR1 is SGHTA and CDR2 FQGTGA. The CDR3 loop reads CASSLLLASGTDTQYF. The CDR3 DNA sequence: TGTGCCAGCAGCTTACTACTAGCGTCCGGCACAGATACGCAGTATTTT.

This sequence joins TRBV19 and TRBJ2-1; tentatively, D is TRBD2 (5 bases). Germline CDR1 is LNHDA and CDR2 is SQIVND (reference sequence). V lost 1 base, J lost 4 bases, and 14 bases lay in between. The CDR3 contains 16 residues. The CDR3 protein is CASSIASYQRYNEQFF. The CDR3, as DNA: TGTGCCAGTAGTATAGCCTCGTACCAGCGGTACAATGAGCAGTTCTTC. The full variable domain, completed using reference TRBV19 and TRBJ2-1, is DGGITQSPKYLFRKEGQNVTLSCEQNLNHDAMYWYRQDPGQGLRLIYYSQIVNDFQKGDIAEGYSVSREKKESFPLTVTSAQKNPTAFYLCASSIASYQRYNEQFFGPGTRLTVL.

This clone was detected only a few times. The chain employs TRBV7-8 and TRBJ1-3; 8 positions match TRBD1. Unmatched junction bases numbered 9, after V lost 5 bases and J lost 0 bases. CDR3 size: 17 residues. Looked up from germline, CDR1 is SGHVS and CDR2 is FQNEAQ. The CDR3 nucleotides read TGTGCCAGCAGCCCCCGGCAGGGGGCTTACTCTGGAAACACCATATATTTT. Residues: CASSPRQGAYSGNTIYF.

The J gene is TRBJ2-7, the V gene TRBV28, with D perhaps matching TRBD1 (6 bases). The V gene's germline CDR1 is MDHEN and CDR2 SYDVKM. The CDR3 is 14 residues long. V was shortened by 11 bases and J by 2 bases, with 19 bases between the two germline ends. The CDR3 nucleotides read TGTGCCGTAACCGGAGGACAGATCGCCTACGAGCAGTACTTC. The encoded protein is CAVTGGQIAYEQYF.

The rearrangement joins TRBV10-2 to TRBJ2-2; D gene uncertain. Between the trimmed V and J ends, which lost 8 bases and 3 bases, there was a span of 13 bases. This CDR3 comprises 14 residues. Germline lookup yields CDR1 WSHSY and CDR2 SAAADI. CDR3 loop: CASVARLDTGELFF. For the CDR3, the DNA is TGCGCCAGCGTGGCTCGCCTCGACACCGGGGAGCTGTTTTTT.

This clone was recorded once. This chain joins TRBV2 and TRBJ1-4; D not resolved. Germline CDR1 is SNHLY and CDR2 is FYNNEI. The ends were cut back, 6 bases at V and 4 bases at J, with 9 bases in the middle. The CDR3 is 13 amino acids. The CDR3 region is CASREGFNEKLFF. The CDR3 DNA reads TGTGCCAGCAGGGAGGGTTTTAATGAAAAACTGTTTTTT.

The CDR3 DNA sequence: TGTGCCAGTAACGGTCAGGGGACGAGGCCCCAGCATTTT. Translation gives CASNGQGTRPQHF. The chain has TRBV19 and TRBJ1-5, with D possibly matching TRBD1 (6 bases). The V end was cut by 7 bases, the J end by 9 bases, with 16 bases between. CDR1 is LNHDA and CDR2 is SQIVND in the germline V gene (reference sequence). CDR3 length: 13 residues.